Below are 20 T cell receptor beta chains sequenced from a single sample in a study of molecular identifiers for immune sequencing clone quantification. One entry per CDR3 protein results from TCRdb running MiXCR on the PCR reads. Of about 510,000 distinct CDR3 sequences in the sample, around 23% are singletons; the top ten hold 0.7% to 0.9%. Material: naive CD8+ T cells from blood, with Jurkat cell RNA spiked in. This sample's subset: FACS-sorted CD8+CD4-CCR7+CD45RA+ naive T cells. The receptor source for this set is a human donor in good health. Some libraries in this study had Jurkat cell RNA spiked in.

Of note for this clonotype: A read error may account for a junction end that differs from germline. J is TRBJ1-1 and V is TRBV6-2 or TRBV6-3; 8 bases are a match to TRBD1. The CDR3 has 15 amino acids. Germline loops: CDR1 MNHEY, CDR2 SVGEGT. CDR3 bases: TGTGCCGGCAGCCCCGGACAGGGCTACGGCACTGAAGCTTTCTTT. This translates into CAGSPGQGYGTEAFF.

The chain has TRBV5-6 and TRBJ1-2; possible D gene TRBD1, 6 bases. The V gene's germline CDR1 is SGHDT and CDR2 YYEEEE. This CDR3 comprises 14 residues. The V gene lost 2 bases and the J gene lost 4 bases, with 12 bases spanning the gap. CDR3 coding DNA: TGTGCCAGCAGCTTACAGGGATATGGCTATGGCTACACCTTC. Protein product: CASSLQGYGYGYTF.

With regard to this clonotype: A read error may produce the germline difference seen at one junction end. CDR3 DNA: TGTGCCAGCAGCAAAGGACAGGGTAACACTGCAGCTTTCTTT. This sequence encodes CASSKGQGNTAAFF. This chain uses TRBV2 with TRBJ1-1, with 8 nucleotides matching TRBD1. CDR1 SNHLY and CDR2 FYNNEI come from the germline V gene. The CDR3 is 14 residues long.

As concerns this clonotype: At one end, the junction sequence differs from germline, possibly due to a read error. The genes are TRBV24-1 and TRBJ1-5; D is perhaps TRBD1 (6 bases). Germline assignment: CDR1 KGHDR and CDR2 SFDVKD. This CDR3 has 14 residues. CDR3 coding DNA: TGTGTCACCAGTGATCCAGGGGCTGGTCAGCCCCAGCATTTT. This encodes CVTSDPGAGQPQHF.

This clonotype was observed a few times. J is TRBJ2-2 and V is TRBV6-5; possible D gene TRBD1, 5 bases. The V gene lost 5 bases and the J gene lost 0 bases, with 13 bases spanning the gap. From germline, CDR1 is MNHEY and CDR2 SVGAGI. The CDR3 is 16 amino acids. CDR3 amino acids: CASSLLDSANTGELFF. Written as DNA, the CDR3 is TGTGCCAGCAGTCTCCTAGACAGCGCGAACACCGGGGAGCTGTTTTTT.

The rearrangement joins TRBV5-4 to TRBJ2-3; TRBD2 matches 11 bases. V was pared by 4 bases and J by 2 bases, with 3 bases of the junction left unmatched. Germline assignment: CDR1 SGHNT and CDR2 YYREEE (reference sequence). CDR3 size: 15 residues. CDR3 in amino acids: CASSGGLAATDTQYF. In DNA form, the CDR3 reads TGTGCCAGCAGCGGGGGACTAGCGGCCACAGATACGCAGTATTTT. The complete variable domain, with remaining parts taken from reference TRBV5-4 and TRBJ2-3, reads ETGVTQSPTHLIKTRGQQVTLRCSSQSGHNTVSWYQQALGQGPQFIFQYYREEENGRGNFPPRFSGLQFPNYSSELNVNALELDDSALYLCASSGGLAATDTQYFGPGTRLTVL.

A remark on this clonotype: A much larger clone lies a single base off, so this may be a read error. This chain connects TRBV7-6 to TRBJ2-3, with D unresolved. Germline V lookup: CDR1 SGHVS, CDR2 FNYEAQ. The V and J ends lost 1 base and 4 bases respectively, with 21 bases between them. This CDR3 is built from 18 residues. The CDR3 sequence: CASSLGATVGFGADTQYF. CDR3 bases: TGTGCCAGCAGCTTAGGGGCGACGGTGGGTTTTGGCGCAGATACGCAGTATTTT.

In regard to this clonotype: At one end the junction does not follow the germline gene, possibly because of a read error. The chain has TRBV4-3 and TRBJ2-7; either TRBD1 or TRBD2 may fit D (5 bases each). Germline CDR1 LGHNA, CDR2 YSLEER. There are 15 residues in the CDR3. CDR3 sequence (DNA): TGCGCCAGCCGCCACAACCCCGGGACGCCCTACGAGCAGTACTTC. This gives the protein CASRHNPGTPYEQYF.

The V call is TRBV9, the J call TRBJ2-3, with 9 nucleotides matching TRBD2. The CDR3 contains 16 residues. Germline values: CDR1 SGDLS, CDR2 YYNGEE. Trimming removed 0 bases from V and 4 bases from J; junction bases left unmatched: 6. The CDR3 region has the DNA TGTGCCAGCAGCGTAGGGGGCGGGGGGGCCTCAGATACGCAGTATTTT. Translation gives CASSVGGGGASDTQYF. Variable domain in full (rest from reference TRBV9 and TRBJ2-3): DSGVTQTPKHLITATGQRVTLRCSPRSGDLSVYWYQQSLDQGLQFLIQYYNGEERAKGNILERFSAQQFPDLHSELNLSSLELGDSALYFCASSVGGGGASDTQYFGPGTRLTVL.

Notes on this clonotype: Just one base apart from a much larger clone, this may be a read error. The rearrangement links TRBV7-9 to TRBJ2-5; the D gene is possibly TRBD1 (6 bases). Germline V gene lookup returns CDR1 SEHNR and CDR2 FQNEAQ (reference sequence). The CDR3 has 15 amino acids. The CDR3 sequence: CARSSRLGQQETQYF. CDR3 DNA sequence: TGTGCCCGCAGCTCTCGTCTTGGACAGCAAGAGACCCAGTACTTC.

This clonotype has a handful of counts. The chain joins TRBV6-6 to TRBJ2-5, with 10 positions matching TRBD2. This CDR3 has 18 residues. V gave up 0 bases and J gave up 1 base; unmatched junction bases: 8. Germline V lookup: CDR1 MNHNY, CDR2 SVGAGI (reference sequence). The CDR3 sequence: CASSYSNVAGGPQETQYF. The CDR3, as DNA: TGTGCCAGCAGTTACTCGAATGTAGCGGGGGGCCCCCAAGAGACCCAGTACTTC.

This clonotype occurred a few times. The V call is TRBV27, the J call TRBJ2-7, with D possibly TRBD2 on 5 matching bases. Germline V gene lookup returns CDR1 MNHEY and CDR2 SMNVEV (reference sequence). This CDR3 contains 14 residues. V was clipped by 4 bases and J by 3 bases, with 13 bases between them. The CDR3 sequence: CASSSGRVLYEQYF. CDR3 in DNA: TGTGCCAGCAGTTCTGGGCGGGTCCTCTACGAGCAGTACTTC.

This clonotype was found many times. The rearrangement uses TRBV4-1 and TRBJ2-1; tentative D call: TRBD1 (5 bases). This CDR3 region has 12 residues. V lost 0 bases and J 10 bases, leaving 7 bases between the germline ends. Germline V gives CDR1 MGHRA, CDR2 YSYEKL. CDR3 DNA: TGCGCCAGCAGCCAAGATTCAGGGGAGCAGTTCTTC. This encodes CASSQDSGEQFF.

This clonotype has ten or more counts. The CDR3 loop reads CASSYSAGEQYF. CDR3 DNA: TGTGCCAGCAGTTACTCGGCAGGCGAGCAGTACTTC. This chain uses TRBV6-2 or TRBV6-3 with TRBJ2-7, with unresolved D. Germline V gene sequence: CDR1 MNHEY, CDR2 SVGEGT. Trimming took 0 bases from V and 6 from J, leaving 6 bases between them. This CDR3 is built from 12 residues.

This sequence joins TRBV4-3 and TRBJ2-5; D is ambiguous. V shed 1 base and J shed 4 bases, with 13 bases lying between them. The germline CDR1 and CDR2 sequences are LGHNA and YSLEER. The CDR3 length is 15 residues. CDR3 nucleotide sequence: TGCGCCAGCAGCCAAGGGATGAGTGGGTCAGAGACCCAGTACTTC. It codes for CASSQGMSGSETQYF.

This clonotype was observed once. The J gene is TRBJ2-3, the V gene TRBV27; 7 positions agree with TRBD2. Per the germline V gene, CDR1 is MNHEY and CDR2 is SMNVEV (reference sequence). This CDR3 is built from 16 residues. The trim removed 10 bases at V and 0 bases at J, leaving 13 bases unmatched. This CDR3 is CATAGPAVSSTDTQYF. CDR3 coding DNA: TGTGCCACAGCGGGACCAGCCGTCTCTAGCACAGATACGCAGTATTTT.

This clonotype was recorded a few times. CDR3 DNA: TGCAGCGTTGAAGGCCTCAGTAGGACAGGGCTCACAAATGAGCAGTTCTTC. Its protein product is CSVEGLSRTGLTNEQFF. The chain carries TRBV29-1 and TRBJ2-1, with TRBD1 matching 8 bases. Trimming took 1 base from V and 7 from J; bases not matched to a gene: 15. This CDR3 is built from 17 residues. Germline lookup yields CDR1 SQVTM and CDR2 ANQGSEA.

CDR3 coding DNA: TGCAGTGCTCAAAGCGGGGGTACAAGCTCCTACAATGAGCAGTTCTTC. It specifies CSAQSGGTSSYNEQFF. The V gene is TRBV20-1, the J gene TRBJ2-1; TRBD2 matches 8 bases. This CDR3 has 16 amino acids. V shed 5 bases, J shed 0 bases, and the junction held 9 bases outside the gene matches. Germline V lookup: CDR1 DFQATT, CDR2 SNEGSKA (reference sequence).

Only a few counts were recorded for this clonotype. The rearrangement joins TRBV6-6 to TRBJ1-5, with no clear D. The V gene's germline CDR1 is MNHNY and CDR2 SVGAGI (reference sequence). The V end lost 8 bases, the J end lost 4 bases, and 9 bases lay between the germline ends. The CDR3 covers 12 residues. The CDR3 DNA sequence: TGTGCCAGCTTTTCCGGGAATCAGCCCCAGCATTTT. This translates into CASFSGNQPQHF.

This clonotype was counted only a few times. V usage is TRBV12-3 or TRBV12-4 and J usage is TRBJ2-5; 11 bases agree with TRBD1. The CDR3 extends over 13 amino acids. Germline trimming cut 4 bases from V and 13 bases from J; bases unmatched to any gene: 8. DNA for the CDR3: TGTGCCAGCAGTTCCTCGGGACAGGGGGGTTGGTACTTC. Its protein is CASSSSGQGGWYF.